The next 27 T cell receptor beta chains were all read from a single sample in a study of cytomegalovirus exposure and HLA in healthy donors. Primers for the PCR totalled 60 Vbeta and 13 Jbeta. Using immunoSEQ multiplex PCR, the repertoire was profiled, and TCRdb retains in-frame clones only, with some absent. The data hold about 110,000 clones, with approximately 84% observed a single time. Sequencing used PBMCs. The receptors were sampled from a man aged 45-60 years in good health and CMV-seronegative.

The chain has TRBV7-3 and TRBJ2-3; TRBD2 agrees at 9 bases. The CDR3 has 15 amino acids. Germline V CDR1 and CDR2: SGHTA, FQGTGA. The V segment lost 3 bases and the J segment 4 bases; nucleotides outside the gene matches: 5. Here the CDR3 reads CASSFGGRAPDTQYF. The DNA of the CDR3 is TGTGCCAGCAGCTTTGGCGGGAGGGCCCCAGATACGCAGTATTTT.

The chain links TRBV6-4 to TRBJ2-7; 7 nucleotides agree with TRBD2. The CDR3 extends over 13 amino acids. Germline CDR1 reads MRHNA; CDR2 reads SNTAGT. V dropped 2 bases and J dropped 6; count of bases not matched to a gene: 4. The CDR3 nucleotides are TGTGCCAGCAGTGACCGTCCGGGGGGCGAGCAGTACTTC. Translating gives CASSDRPGGEQYF.

This clone was observed a handful of times. The rearrangement links TRBV9 to TRBJ2-1, with 8 bases fitting TRBD2. The CDR3 runs 17 residues. V shed 0 bases and J 6 bases; nucleotides not matched to a gene: 11. CDR1 and CDR2 from the germline V gene are SGDLS and YYNGEE. The CDR3 DNA is TGTGCCAGCAGCGTAGAGGTCGGCGGACTAGCAGGCAATGAGCAGTTCTTC. Translating gives CASSVEVGGLAGNEQFF. Looking up the rest from reference TRBV9 and TRBJ2-1 gives the full variable domain: DSGVTQTPKHLITATGQRVTLRCSPRSGDLSVYWYQQSLDQGLQFLIQYYNGEERAKGNILERFSAQQFPDLHSELNLSSLELGDSALYFCASSVEVGGLAGNEQFFGPGTRLTVL.

The genes are TRBV19 and TRBJ2-5, with TRBD1 as a possible D gene (5 bases). The CDR3 covers 15 residues. The germline V and J ends were trimmed by 9 bases and 7 bases, with 24 bases remaining between them. Germline CDR1 and CDR2: LNHDA and SQIVND (reference sequence). The CDR3 bases are TGTGCCAGGAGGATACTGACAGAGGCCAAGTCGACCCAGTACTTC. Translated, it gives CARRILTEAKSTQYF.

The gene calls are TRBV25-1 and TRBJ1-2; 7 nucleotides match TRBD1. CDR3 length: 18 residues. CDR1 and CDR2 from the germline V gene are MGHDK and SYGVNS. V was clipped by 3 bases and J by 0 bases; unmatched bases: 13. CDR3 DNA sequence: TGTGCCAGCAGTGACTCAAAGGGACAGCGGAAAGCTAACTATGGCTACACCTTC. This encodes CASSDSKGQRKANYGYTF.

This rearrangement joins TRBV28 to TRBJ2-6; 8 positions match TRBD2. The trim removed 2 bases at V and 6 bases at J, leaving 18 bases unmatched. The germline CDR1 and CDR2 sequences are MDHEN and SYDVKM. This CDR3 has 20 amino acids. The CDR3 nucleotides read TGTGCCAGCAGTTTAGGAGCGGGAGTAGGACGAGCGACTGAGGCCAACGTCCTGACTTTC. Its protein is CASSLGAGVGRATEANVLTF.

V and J are TRBV5-1 and TRBJ2-5; 13 positions agree with TRBD2. The CDR3 covers 15 residues. Looked up from germline, CDR1 is SGHRS and CDR2 is YFSETQ. The trim removed 0 bases at V and 6 bases at J, leaving 2 bases unmatched. CDR3 residues: CASSLAGTSGKTQYF. The CDR3 nucleotides are TGCGCCAGCAGCTTGGCCGGGACTAGCGGGAAGACCCAGTACTTC.

The chain combines TRBV6-5 with TRBJ2-7; 14 nucleotides agree with TRBD2. The CDR3 is 14 amino acids. Germline CDR1 is MNHEY and CDR2 is SVGAGI. Trimming cost V 6 bases and J 6 bases; bases outside gene matches: 4. The CDR3 DNA is TGTGCCAGCAGCGGACTAGCGGGAGGTTCCGAGCAGTACTTC. Amino acids: CASSGLAGGSEQYF.

The chain uses TRBV5-5 and TRBJ1-2; D is possibly TRBD1 (5 bases). This CDR3 contains 13 residues. CDR1 and CDR2 (germline): SGHKS, YYEKEE (reference sequence). The ends were cut back, 2 bases at V and 5 bases at J, with 10 bases in the middle. Here the CDR3 DNA reads TGTGCCAGCAGCTTCCCTGACAGTTATGGCTACACCTTC. It codes for CASSFPDSYGYTF.

The chain joins TRBV6-1 to TRBJ1-5; 8 bases agree with TRBD1. CDR1 MNHNS and CDR2 SASEGT come from the germline V gene. Losses at the gene ends were 6 bases for V and 6 bases for J; bases not matched to a gene: 4. The CDR3 has 13 amino acids. CDR3 region: CASRGQGTQPQHF. The CDR3 nucleotides read TGTGCCAGCAGAGGACAGGGCACTCAGCCCCAGCATTTT.

The chain uses TRBV7-2 and TRBJ2-5; 7 nucleotides line up with TRBD2. The CDR3 runs to 15 residues. Germline V CDR1 and CDR2: SGHTA, FQGNSA. V lost 4 bases to trimming and J lost 4 bases; unmatched junction nucleotides: 9. The CDR3 sequence: CASSSMRGGRETQYF. For the CDR3, the DNA is TGTGCCAGCAGCTCCATGAGGGGAGGGAGAGAGACCCAGTACTTC.

The genes are TRBV6-6 and TRBJ1-5; possibly TRBD1 for D (6 bases). The CDR3 is made up of 16 amino acids. Germline CDR1 and CDR2: MNHNY and SVGAGI (reference sequence). The V end lost 0 bases, the J end lost 1 base, and 10 bases lay between the germline ends. The CDR3 loop is CASSYSAGESNQPQHF. CDR3 bases: TGTGCCAGCAGTTACTCGGCAGGGGAGAGCAATCAGCCCCAGCATTTT.

This chain joins TRBV19 and TRBJ2-5, with TRBD2 matching over 8 bases. The CDR3 runs 15 residues. V lost 4 bases and J lost 7; bases outside the gene matches: 11. The germline V gene has CDR1 LNHDA and CDR2 SQIVND (reference sequence). The CDR3 is CASSRTSSAEGTQYF. DNA for the CDR3: TGTGCCAGTAGTAGGACTAGCTCGGCGGAGGGGACCCAGTACTTC.

The chain recombines TRBV7-9 with TRBJ1-2; no clear D gene. V was shortened by 0 bases and J by 4 bases, with 15 bases between the two germline ends. CDR3 size: 16 residues. Germline CDR1 and CDR2: SEHNR and FQNEAQ (reference sequence). Written as DNA, the CDR3 is TGTGCCAGCAGCTTAGCGTCGGGAATGAGTCTCTATGGCTACACCTTC. This translates into CASSLASGMSLYGYTF. Drawing the rest from reference TRBV7-9 and TRBJ1-2, the complete variable domain is DTGVSQNPRHKITKRGQNVTFRCDPISEHNRLYWYRQTLGQGPEFLTYFQNEAQLEKSRLLSDRFSAERPKGSFSTLEIQRTEQGDSAMYLCASSLASGMSLYGYTFGSGTRLTVV.

The chain joins TRBV18 to TRBJ1-3; D unclear. V lost 1 base and J lost 4, with 14 bases in between. Germline V gene data show CDR1 as KGHSH and CDR2 as LQKENI. This CDR3 is 16 amino acids long. CDR3 sequence: CASSPLKGGSGNTIYF. The DNA of the CDR3 is TGTGCCAGCTCACCACTAAAAGGAGGGTCGGGAAACACCATATATTTT.

The J gene is TRBJ2-7, the V gene TRBV13; 10 nucleotides align to TRBD1. The CDR3 extends over 14 amino acids. V lost 3 bases and J lost 3; bases outside the gene matches: 2. The germline V gene encodes CDR1 PRHDT and CDR2 FYEKMQ (reference sequence). CDR3 region: CASSFRTGGYEQYF. In nucleotides, the CDR3 is TGTGCCAGCAGCTTTCGGACAGGGGGCTACGAGCAGTACTTC. Variable domain in full (rest from reference TRBV13 and TRBJ2-7): AAGVIQSPRHLIKEKRETATLKCYPIPRHDTVYWYQQGPGQDPQFLISFYEKMQSDKGSIPDRFSAQQFSDYHSELNMSSLELGDSALYFCASSFRTGGYEQYFGPGTRLTVT.

The chain carries TRBV28 and TRBJ1-5, with no clear D. Deletions cut 3 bases from V and 2 bases from J, with 11 bases between. Germline V gene lookup returns CDR1 MDHEN and CDR2 SYDVKM. The CDR3 extends over 15 amino acids. The CDR3 sequence is CASSFMEGGNQPQHF. The CDR3 DNA is TGTGCCAGCAGTTTTATGGAGGGAGGCAATCAGCCCCAGCATTTT.

The chain links TRBV27 to TRBJ1-1, with 7 bases aligning to TRBD1. The CDR3 covers 15 residues. With V trimmed by 5 bases and J by 2 bases, 8 bases remained unmatched. Looked up from germline, CDR1 is MNHEY and CDR2 is SMNVEV (reference sequence). DNA of the CDR3: TGTGCCAGCAGTCCCCGGAGGGGGCTTAACACTGAAGCTTTCTTT. It yields the protein CASSPRRGLNTEAFF.

This clone was counted a single time. The genes are TRBV7-2 and TRBJ1-2; D uncertain. V was pared by 0 bases and J by 4 bases, with 12 bases between. The CDR3 is made up of 15 amino acids. Germline V CDR1 and CDR2: SGHTA, FQGNSA. This CDR3 is CASSLAQEGRYGYTF. The CDR3 DNA sequence: TGTGCCAGCAGCTTAGCTCAGGAAGGTCGCTATGGCTACACCTTC. Supplemented by reference TRBV7-2 and TRBJ1-2, the full variable domain reads GAGVSQSPSNKVTEKGKDVELRCDPISGHTALYWYRQSLGQGLEFLIYFQGNSAPDKSGLPSDRFSAERTGGSVSTLTIQRTQQEDSAVYLCASSLAQEGRYGYTFGSGTRLTVV.

This clone was found a few times. The chain combines TRBV7-8 with TRBJ1-5, with D unresolved. Germline CDR1 and CDR2: SGHVS and FQNEAQ. The CDR3 totals 19 residues. V lost 1 base to trimming and J lost 0 bases, with 19 bases between them. The CDR3 is CASSLDVLGLVYSNQPQHF. In DNA, the CDR3 is TGTGCCAGCAGCTTAGACGTCCTCGGTCTGGTCTATAGCAATCAGCCCCAGCATTTT.

The V gene is TRBV6-6, the J gene TRBJ1-2; 7 nucleotides align to TRBD1. Per germline, CDR1 MNHNY and CDR2 SVGAGI (reference sequence). The CDR3 is 15 amino acids. J was trimmed by 4 bases and V by 4 bases; bases with no gene match: 9. The CDR3 spells CASSSAGQKIYGYTF. The CDR3 nucleotides are TGTGCCAGCAGTTCCGCGGGACAGAAAATCTATGGCTACACCTTC.

V gene TRBV6-1 combines with J gene TRBJ1-1; the match to TRBD1 covers 10 bases. Germline V gene lookup returns CDR1 MNHNS and CDR2 SASEGT. V shed 8 bases and J 6 bases; nucleotides not matched to a gene: 9. The CDR3 runs 14 residues. The CDR3 protein is CASGDRGRWAEAFF. For the CDR3, the DNA is TGTGCCAGCGGGGACAGGGGAAGGTGGGCTGAAGCTTTCTTT.

The rearrangement uses TRBV6-5 and TRBJ2-1, with 10 positions matching TRBD1. Germline assignment: CDR1 MNHEY and CDR2 SVGAGI. The CDR3 length is 15 residues. The J segment lost 4 bases and the V segment lost 4 bases, leaving 4 bases of the junction unmatched. The CDR3 sequence: CASSLTGGDYNEQFF. DNA for the CDR3: TGTGCCAGCAGTTTGACAGGGGGCGATTACAATGAGCAGTTCTTC.

CDR3 loop: CASSPTASGRNEQFF. CDR3 nucleotide sequence: TGTGCCAGCAGTCCTACGGCTAGCGGGAGAAATGAGCAGTTCTTC. The chain joins TRBV28 to TRBJ2-1, with TRBD2 matching 10 bases. J was trimmed by 7 bases and V by 5 bases; bases with no gene match: 8. This CDR3 is built from 15 residues. The V gene's germline CDR1 is MDHEN and CDR2 SYDVKM.

This clone has a single count. This sequence joins TRBV29-1 and TRBJ2-3; maybe TRBD1 (6 bases). The CDR3 extends over 14 amino acids. CDR1 is SQVTM and CDR2 is ANQGSEA in the germline V gene. The CDR3 protein is CSADSGVRADTQYF. In nucleotides, the CDR3 is TGCAGTGCAGACTCAGGGGTAAGGGCAGATACGCAGTATTTT.

This rearrangement joins TRBV29-1 to TRBJ2-2; 10 bases line up with TRBD1. The CDR3 totals 15 residues. Germline V gene lookup returns CDR1 SQVTM and CDR2 ANQGSEA. After removal of 6 bases from V and 0 bases from J, the junction contained 4 bases not matched to a gene. CDR3 in amino acids: CSVRDRGANTGELFF. As DNA, the CDR3 is TGCAGCGTCAGGGACAGGGGAGCGAACACCGGGGAGCTGTTTTTT.

The chain is built from TRBV2 and TRBJ2-7; TRBD1 aligns across 9 bases. The V gene's germline CDR1 is SNHLY and CDR2 FYNNEI. There are 14 residues in the CDR3. V shed 9 bases and J 5 bases; nucleotides not matched to a gene: 11. CDR3 residues: CASLRDRVSHEQYF. The CDR3 DNA follows: TGTGCCAGTCTCCGGGACAGGGTATCCCACGAGCAGTACTTC.